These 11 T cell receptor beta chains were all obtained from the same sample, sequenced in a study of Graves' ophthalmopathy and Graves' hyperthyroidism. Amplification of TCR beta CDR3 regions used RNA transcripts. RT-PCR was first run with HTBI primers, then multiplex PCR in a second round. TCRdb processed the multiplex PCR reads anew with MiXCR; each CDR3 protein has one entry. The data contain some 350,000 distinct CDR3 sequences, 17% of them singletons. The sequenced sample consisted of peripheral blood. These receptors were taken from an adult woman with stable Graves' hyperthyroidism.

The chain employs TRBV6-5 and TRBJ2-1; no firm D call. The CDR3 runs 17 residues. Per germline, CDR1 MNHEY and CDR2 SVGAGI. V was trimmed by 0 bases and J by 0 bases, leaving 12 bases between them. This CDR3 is CASSYSRLEFSYNEQFF. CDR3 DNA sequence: TGTGCCAGCAGTTACTCGAGGCTGGAGTTCTCCTACAATGAGCAGTTCTTC.

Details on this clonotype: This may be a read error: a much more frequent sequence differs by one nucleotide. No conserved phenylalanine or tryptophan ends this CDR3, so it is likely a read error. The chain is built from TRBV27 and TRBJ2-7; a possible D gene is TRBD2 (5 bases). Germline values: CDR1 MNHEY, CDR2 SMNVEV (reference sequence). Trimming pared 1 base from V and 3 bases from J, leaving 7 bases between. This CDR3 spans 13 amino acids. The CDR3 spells CASSLYSGYEQYS. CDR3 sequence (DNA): TGTGCCAGCAGTTTATACAGCGGCTACGAGCAGTACTCC.

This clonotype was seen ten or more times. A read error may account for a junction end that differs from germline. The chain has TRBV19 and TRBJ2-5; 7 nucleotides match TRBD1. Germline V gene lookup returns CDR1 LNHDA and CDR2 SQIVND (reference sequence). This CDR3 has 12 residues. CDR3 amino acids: CASSTGEETQYF. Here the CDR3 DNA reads TGTGCCAGTAGCACAGGGGAAGAAACCCAGTACTTC.

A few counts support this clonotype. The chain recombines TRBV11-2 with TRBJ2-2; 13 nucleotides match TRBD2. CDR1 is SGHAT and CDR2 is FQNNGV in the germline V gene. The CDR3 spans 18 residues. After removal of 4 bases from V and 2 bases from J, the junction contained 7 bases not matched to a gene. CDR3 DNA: TGTGCCAGCAGCTGGAGACTAGCGGGAGGCTTCAACACCGGGGAGCTGTTTTTT. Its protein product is CASSWRLAGGFNTGELFF.

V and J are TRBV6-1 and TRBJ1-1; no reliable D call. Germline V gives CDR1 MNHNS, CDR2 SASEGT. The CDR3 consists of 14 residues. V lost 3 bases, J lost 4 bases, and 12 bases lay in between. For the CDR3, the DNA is TGTGCCAGCAGTGATCGGACTACCGGCACTGAAGCTTTCTTT. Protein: CASSDRTTGTEAFF.

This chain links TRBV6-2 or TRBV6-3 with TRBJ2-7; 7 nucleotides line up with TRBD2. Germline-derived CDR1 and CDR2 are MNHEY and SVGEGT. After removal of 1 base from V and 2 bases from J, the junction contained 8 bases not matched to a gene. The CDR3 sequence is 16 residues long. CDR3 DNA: TGTGCCAGCAGTTACTGGTGGCGGGAGATTCCCTACGAGCAGTACTTC. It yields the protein CASSYWWREIPYEQYF.

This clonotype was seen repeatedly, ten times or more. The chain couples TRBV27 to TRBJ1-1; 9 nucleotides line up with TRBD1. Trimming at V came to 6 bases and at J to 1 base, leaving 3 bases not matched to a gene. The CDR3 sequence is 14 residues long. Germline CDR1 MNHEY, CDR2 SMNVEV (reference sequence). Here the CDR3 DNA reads TGTGCCAGCAGACCGGGACAGGGGAACACTGAAGCTTTCTTT. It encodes CASRPGQGNTEAFF.

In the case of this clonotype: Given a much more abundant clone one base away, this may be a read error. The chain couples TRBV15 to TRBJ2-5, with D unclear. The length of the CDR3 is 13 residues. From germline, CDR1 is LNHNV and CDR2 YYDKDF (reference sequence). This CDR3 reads CATSARYQETKYF. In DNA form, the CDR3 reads TGTGCCACCAGCGCGCGGTACCAAGAGACCAAGTACTTC.

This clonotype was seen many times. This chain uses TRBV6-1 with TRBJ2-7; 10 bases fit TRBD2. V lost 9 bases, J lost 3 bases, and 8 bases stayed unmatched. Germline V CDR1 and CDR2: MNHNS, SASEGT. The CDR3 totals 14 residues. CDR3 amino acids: CASSSGRSLYEQYF. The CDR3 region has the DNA TGTGCCAGTTCTAGCGGGAGATCCCTCTACGAGCAGTACTTC.

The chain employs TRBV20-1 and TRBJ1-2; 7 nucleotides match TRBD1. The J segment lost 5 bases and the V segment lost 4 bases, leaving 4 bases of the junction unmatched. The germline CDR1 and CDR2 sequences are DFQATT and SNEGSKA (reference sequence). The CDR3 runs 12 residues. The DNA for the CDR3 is TGCAGTGCTACGTTCAGGGGGTATGGCTACACCTTC. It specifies CSATFRGYGYTF.

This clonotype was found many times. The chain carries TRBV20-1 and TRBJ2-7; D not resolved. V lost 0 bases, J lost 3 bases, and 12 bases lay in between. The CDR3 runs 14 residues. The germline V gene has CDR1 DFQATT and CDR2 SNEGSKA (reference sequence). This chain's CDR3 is CSARDFRQNYEQYF. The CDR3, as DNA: TGCAGTGCTAGAGATTTTAGACAAAACTACGAGCAGTACTTC.